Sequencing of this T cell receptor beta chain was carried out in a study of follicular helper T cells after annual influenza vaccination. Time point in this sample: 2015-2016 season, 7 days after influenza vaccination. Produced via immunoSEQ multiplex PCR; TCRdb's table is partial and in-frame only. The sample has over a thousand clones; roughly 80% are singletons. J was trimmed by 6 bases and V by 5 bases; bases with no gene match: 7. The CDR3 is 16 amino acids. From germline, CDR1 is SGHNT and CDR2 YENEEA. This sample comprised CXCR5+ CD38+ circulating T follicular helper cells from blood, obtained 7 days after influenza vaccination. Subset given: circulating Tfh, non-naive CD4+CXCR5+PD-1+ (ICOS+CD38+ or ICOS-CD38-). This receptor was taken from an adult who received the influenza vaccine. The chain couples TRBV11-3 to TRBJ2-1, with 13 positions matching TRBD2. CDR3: CASSPGTSGETNEQFF. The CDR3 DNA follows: TGTGCCAGCAGCCCGGGGACTAGCGGGGAAACCAATGAGCAGTTCTTC.